Below, one TCR beta chain is given with its context. These data originate in a study of blood T cell repertoires in COVID-19. Using immunoSEQ multiplex PCR, the repertoire was profiled, and TCRdb retains in-frame clones only, with some absent. The top ten clones hold approximately 5% of a sample with about 160,000 clones, roughly 90% of them seen once. There are 18 residues in the CDR3. Trimming took 0 bases from V and 5 from J, leaving 19 bases between them. The germline CDR1 and CDR2 sequences are LNHDA and SQIVND (reference sequence). Sequenced: peripheral blood. The sequence was obtained from a man younger than 40 with COVID-19, enrolled during active disease. The chain is built from TRBV19 and TRBJ1-4; no clear D. The CDR3 DNA is TGTGCCAGTAGTATAGATCGACGCCGCGACGGGAGGAATGAAAAACTGTTTTTT. Translated: CASSIDRRRDGRNEKLFF.